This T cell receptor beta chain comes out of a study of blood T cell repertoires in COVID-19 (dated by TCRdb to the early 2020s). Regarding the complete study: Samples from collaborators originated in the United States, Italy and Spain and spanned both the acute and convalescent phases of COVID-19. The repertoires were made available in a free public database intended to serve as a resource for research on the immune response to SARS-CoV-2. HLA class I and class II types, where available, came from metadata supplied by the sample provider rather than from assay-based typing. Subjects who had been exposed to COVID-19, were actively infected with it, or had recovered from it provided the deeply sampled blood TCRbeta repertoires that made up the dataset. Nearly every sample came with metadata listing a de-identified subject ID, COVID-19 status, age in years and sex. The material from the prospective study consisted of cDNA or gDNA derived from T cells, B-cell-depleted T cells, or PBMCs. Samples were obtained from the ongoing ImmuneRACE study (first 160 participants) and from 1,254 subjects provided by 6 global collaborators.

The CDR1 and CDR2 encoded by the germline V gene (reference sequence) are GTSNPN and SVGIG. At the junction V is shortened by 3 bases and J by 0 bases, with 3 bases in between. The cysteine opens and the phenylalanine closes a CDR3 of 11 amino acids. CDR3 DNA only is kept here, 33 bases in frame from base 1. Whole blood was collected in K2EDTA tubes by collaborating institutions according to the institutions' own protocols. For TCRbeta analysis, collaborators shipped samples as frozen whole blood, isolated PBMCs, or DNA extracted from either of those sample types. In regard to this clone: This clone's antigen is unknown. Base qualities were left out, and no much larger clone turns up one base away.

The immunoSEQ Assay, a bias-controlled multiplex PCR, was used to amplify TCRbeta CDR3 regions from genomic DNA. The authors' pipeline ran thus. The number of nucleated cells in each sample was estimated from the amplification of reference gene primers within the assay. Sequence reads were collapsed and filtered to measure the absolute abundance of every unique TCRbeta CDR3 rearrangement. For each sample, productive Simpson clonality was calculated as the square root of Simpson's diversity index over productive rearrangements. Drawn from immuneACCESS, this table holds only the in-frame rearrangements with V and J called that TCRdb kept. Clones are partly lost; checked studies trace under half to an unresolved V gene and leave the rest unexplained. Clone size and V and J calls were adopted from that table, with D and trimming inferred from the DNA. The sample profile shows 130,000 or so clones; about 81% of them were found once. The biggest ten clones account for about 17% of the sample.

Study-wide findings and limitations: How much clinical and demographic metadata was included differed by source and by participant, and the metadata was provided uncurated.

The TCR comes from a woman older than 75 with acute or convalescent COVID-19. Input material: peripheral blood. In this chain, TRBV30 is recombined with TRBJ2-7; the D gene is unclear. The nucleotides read TGTGCCTGGAGGAGCTCCTACGAGCAGTACTTC. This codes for CAWRSSYEQYF. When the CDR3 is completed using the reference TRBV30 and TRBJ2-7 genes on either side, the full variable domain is SQTIHQWPATLVQPVGSPLSLECTVEGTSNPNLYWYRQAAGRGLQLLFYSVGIGQISSEVPQNLSASRPQDRQFILSSKKLLLSDSGFYLCAWRSSYEQYFGPGTRLTVT.